These 2 T cell receptor beta chains originate from one sample sequenced in a study of T-cell memory formation after mild COVID-19. TCRdb reprocessed the 5' RACE reads with MiXCR, giving one entry per CDR3 protein. The sample yields 140,000 or so distinct CDR3 sequences, about a fifth seen once. The sequenced sample was PBMCs or a T cell subset sorted from them (not recorded which). These receptors were obtained from an adult woman who had mild COVID-19 (a few samples of this study predate the infection). Cell type and time point are not known.

The CDR3: CASSPGTANTGELFF. The CDR3, as DNA: TGTGCCAGCTCACCAGGGACAGCGAACACCGGGGAGCTGTTTTTT. This chain connects TRBV18 to TRBJ2-2; 7 nucleotides match TRBD1. Germline CDR1 is KGHSH and CDR2 is LQKENI. The CDR3 sequence is 15 residues long. The V and J ends lost 2 bases and 0 bases, in that order; junction bases with no gene match: 0.

V and J are TRBV21-1 and TRBJ2-3; the D segment call TRBD2 is taken from the table without a DNA check. TRBV21-1 is flagged as a pseudogene. The CDR3 runs to 17 residues. The CDR3 sequence is CASSRVITSGRSDTQYF. CDR3 DNA: TGTGCCAGCAGCAGAGTAATTACTAGCGGGAGATCAGATACGCAGTATTTT.